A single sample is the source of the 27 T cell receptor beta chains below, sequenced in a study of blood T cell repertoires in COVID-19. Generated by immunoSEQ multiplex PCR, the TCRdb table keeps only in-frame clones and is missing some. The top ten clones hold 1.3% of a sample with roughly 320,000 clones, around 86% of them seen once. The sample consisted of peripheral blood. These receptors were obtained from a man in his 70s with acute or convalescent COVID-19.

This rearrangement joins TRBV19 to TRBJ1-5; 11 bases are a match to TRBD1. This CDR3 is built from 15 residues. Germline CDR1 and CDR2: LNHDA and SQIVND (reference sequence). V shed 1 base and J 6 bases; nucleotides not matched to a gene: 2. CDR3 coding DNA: TGTGCCAGTAGTATAGGGACAGGGGGCAGTCAGCCCCAGCATTTT. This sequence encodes CASSIGTGGSQPQHF.

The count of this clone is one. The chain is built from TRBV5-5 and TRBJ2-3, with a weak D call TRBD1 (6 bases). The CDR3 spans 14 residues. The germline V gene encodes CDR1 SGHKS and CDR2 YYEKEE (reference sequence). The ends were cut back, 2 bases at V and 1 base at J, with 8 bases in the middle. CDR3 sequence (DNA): TGTGCCAGCAGCTTACAGGGACGCACAGATACGCAGTATTTT. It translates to CASSLQGRTDTQYF.

In DNA form, the CDR3 reads TGTGCCAGCAGCTCGGGACAGGGACTCTATGGCTACACCTTC. Translation gives CASSSGQGLYGYTF. V usage is TRBV5-4 and J usage is TRBJ1-2; TRBD1 agrees at 9 bases. Germline CDR1 reads SGHNT; CDR2 reads YYREEE (reference sequence). This CDR3 is 14 amino acids long. Germline trimming cut 3 bases from V and 4 bases from J; bases unmatched to any gene: 4.

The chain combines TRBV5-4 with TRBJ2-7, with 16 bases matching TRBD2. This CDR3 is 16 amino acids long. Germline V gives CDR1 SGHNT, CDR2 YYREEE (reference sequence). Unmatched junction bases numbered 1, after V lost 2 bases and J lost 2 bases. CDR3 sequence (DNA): TGTGCCAGCAGCTTTGGGACTAGCGGGGGGGCCTACGAGCAGTACTTC. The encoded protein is CASSFGTSGGAYEQYF.

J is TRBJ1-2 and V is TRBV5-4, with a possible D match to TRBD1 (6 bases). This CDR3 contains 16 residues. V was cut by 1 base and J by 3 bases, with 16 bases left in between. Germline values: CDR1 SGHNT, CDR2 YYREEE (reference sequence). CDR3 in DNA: TGTGCCAGCAGCTTGCCCCAGGGGCTCGGGGACTATGGCTACACCTTC. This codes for CASSLPQGLGDYGYTF.

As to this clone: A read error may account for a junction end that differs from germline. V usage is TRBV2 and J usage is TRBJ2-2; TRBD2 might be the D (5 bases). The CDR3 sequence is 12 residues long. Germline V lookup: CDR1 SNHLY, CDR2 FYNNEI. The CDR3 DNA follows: TGTGCCAGCAGGGAGAGTTCCGGGGAGCCGTTTTTT. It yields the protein CASRESSGEPFF.

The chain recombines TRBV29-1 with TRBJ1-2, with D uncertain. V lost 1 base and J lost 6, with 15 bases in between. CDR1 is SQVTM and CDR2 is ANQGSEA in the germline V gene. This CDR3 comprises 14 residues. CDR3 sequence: CSVEVRYAGDGYTF. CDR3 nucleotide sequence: TGCAGCGTTGAAGTGAGGTACGCCGGCGATGGCTACACCTTC.

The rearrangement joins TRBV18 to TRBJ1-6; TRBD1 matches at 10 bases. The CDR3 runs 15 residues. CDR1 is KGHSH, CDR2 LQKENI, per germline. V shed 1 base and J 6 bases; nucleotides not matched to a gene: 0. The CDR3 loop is CASSPRDRGNSPLHF. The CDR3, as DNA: TGTGCCAGCTCACCACGGGACAGGGGTAATTCACCCCTCCACTTT.

CDR3 loop: CASSYSGGQGVTEAFF. CDR3 nucleotides: TGTGCCAGCAGTTACTCCGGCGGTCAGGGGGTGACTGAAGCTTTCTTT. The rearrangement uses TRBV6-5 and TRBJ1-1, with TRBD1 matching over 7 bases. Trimming took 0 bases from V and 5 from J; bases not matched to a gene: 9. The CDR3 runs to 16 residues. Germline V CDR1 and CDR2: MNHEY, SVGAGI.

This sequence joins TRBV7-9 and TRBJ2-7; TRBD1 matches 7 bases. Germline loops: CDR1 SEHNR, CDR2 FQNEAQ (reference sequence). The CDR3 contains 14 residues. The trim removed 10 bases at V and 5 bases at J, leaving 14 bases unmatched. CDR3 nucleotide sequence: TGTGCCACCACTTCGGGACAGAGTAACCACGAGCAGTACTTC. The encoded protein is CATTSGQSNHEQYF.

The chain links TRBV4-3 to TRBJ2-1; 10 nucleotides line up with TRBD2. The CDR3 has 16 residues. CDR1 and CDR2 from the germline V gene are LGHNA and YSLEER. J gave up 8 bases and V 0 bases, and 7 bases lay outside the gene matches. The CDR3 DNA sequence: TGCGCCAGCAGCCAAGAGTCTAGCGGGGGATTCGATGAGCAGTTCTTC. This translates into CASSQESSGGFDEQFF.

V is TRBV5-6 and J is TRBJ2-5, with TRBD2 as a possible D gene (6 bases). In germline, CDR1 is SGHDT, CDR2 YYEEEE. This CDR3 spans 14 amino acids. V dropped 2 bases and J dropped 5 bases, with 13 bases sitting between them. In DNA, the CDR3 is TGTGCCAGCAGCTTTAGAAGTCGGGAGGAGACCCAGTACTTC. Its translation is CASSFRSREETQYF. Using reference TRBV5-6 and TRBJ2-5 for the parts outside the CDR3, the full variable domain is DAGVTQSPTHLIKTRGQQVTLRCSPKSGHDTVSWYQQALGQGPQFIFQYYEEEERQRGNFPDRFSGHQFPNYSSELNVNALLLGDSALYLCASSFRSREETQYFGPGTRLLVL.

The CDR3 region is CASSELLRDSEQYF. The CDR3 nucleotides read TGTGCCAGCAGCGAACTACTTAGGGACAGCGAGCAGTACTTC. This sequence joins TRBV3-1 (or the pseudogene TRBV3-2) and TRBJ2-7; 7 nucleotides agree with TRBD1. CDR1 LGHDT and CDR2 YNNKEL come from the germline V gene (reference sequence). This CDR3 is built from 14 residues. J gave up 6 bases and V 5 bases, and 10 bases lay outside the gene matches.

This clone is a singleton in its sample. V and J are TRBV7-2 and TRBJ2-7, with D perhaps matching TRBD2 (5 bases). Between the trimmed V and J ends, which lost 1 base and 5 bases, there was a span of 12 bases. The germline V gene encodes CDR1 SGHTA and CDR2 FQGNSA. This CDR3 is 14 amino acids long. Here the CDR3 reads CASSLVRGRDEQYF. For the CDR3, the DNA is TGTGCCAGCAGCTTAGTGAGAGGGCGGGACGAGCAGTACTTC.

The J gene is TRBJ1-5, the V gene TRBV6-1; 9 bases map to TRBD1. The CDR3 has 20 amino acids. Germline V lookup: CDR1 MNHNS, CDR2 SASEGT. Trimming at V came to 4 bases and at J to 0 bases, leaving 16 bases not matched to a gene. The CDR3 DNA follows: TGTGCCAGCAGTGCCGCCGTGGGACAGGGAAAACCTTATAGCAATCAGCCCCAGCATTTT. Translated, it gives CASSAAVGQGKPYSNQPQHF.

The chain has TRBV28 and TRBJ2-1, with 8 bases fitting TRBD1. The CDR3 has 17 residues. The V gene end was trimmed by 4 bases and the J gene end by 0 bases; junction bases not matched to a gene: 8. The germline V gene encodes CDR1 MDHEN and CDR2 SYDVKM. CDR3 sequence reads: CASSSRQGAISYNEQFF. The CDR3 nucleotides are TGTGCCAGCAGTTCCCGTCAGGGGGCGATCTCCTACAATGAGCAGTTCTTC.

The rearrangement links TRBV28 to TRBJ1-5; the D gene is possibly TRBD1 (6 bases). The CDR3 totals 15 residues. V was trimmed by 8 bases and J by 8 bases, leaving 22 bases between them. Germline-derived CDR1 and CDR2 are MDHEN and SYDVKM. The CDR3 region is CASRPQGSQEKPQHF. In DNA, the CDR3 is TGTGCCAGCCGCCCACAGGGTAGCCAAGAGAAGCCCCAGCATTTT.

DNA for the CDR3: TGTGCCAGCAGCCAAGACGCCCCTGCGGGAGGGACAGATACGCAGTATTTT. Encoded protein: CASSQDAPAGGTDTQYF. The chain is built from TRBV4-2 and TRBJ2-3, with TRBD2 matching 9 bases. This CDR3 has 17 amino acids. V was clipped by 0 bases and J by 3 bases; unmatched bases: 7. CDR1 and CDR2 (germline): LGHNA, YNFKEQ.

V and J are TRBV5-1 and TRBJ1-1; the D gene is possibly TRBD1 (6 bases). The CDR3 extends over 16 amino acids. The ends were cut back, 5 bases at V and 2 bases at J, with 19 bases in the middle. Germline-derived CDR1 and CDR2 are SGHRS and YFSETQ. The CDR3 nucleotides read TGCGCCAGCAGACCGGGACAACCGACCTTTAACACTGAAGCTTTCTTT. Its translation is CASRPGQPTFNTEAFF.

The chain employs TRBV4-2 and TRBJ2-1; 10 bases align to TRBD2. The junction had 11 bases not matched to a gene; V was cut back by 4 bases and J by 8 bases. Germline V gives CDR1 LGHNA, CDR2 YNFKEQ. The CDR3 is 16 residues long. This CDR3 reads CASSPPLSGGAHEQFF. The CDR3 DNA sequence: TGTGCCAGCAGCCCCCCTTTGAGCGGGGGGGCCCATGAGCAGTTCTTC.

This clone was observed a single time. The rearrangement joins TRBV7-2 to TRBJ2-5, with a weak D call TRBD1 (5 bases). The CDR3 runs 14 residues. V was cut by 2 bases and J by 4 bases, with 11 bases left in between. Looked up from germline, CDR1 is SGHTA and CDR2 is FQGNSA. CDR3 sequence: CASSLQGRAETQYF. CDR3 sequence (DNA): TGTGCCAGCAGCTTACAGGGCCGGGCAGAGACCCAGTACTTC.

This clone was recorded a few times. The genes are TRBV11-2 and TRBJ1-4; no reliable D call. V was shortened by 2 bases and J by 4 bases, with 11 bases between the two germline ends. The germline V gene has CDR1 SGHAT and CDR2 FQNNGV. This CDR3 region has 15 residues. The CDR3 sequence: CASSLRLAFNEKLFF. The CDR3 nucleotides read TGTGCCAGCAGCTTAAGACTGGCCTTTAATGAAAAACTGTTTTTT. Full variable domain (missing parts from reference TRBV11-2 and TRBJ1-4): EAGVAQSPRYKIIEKRQSVAFWCNPISGHATLYWYQQILGQGPKLLIQFQNNGVVDDSQLPKDRFSAERLKGVDSTLKIQPAKLEDSAVYLCASSLRLAFNEKLFFGSGTQLSVL.

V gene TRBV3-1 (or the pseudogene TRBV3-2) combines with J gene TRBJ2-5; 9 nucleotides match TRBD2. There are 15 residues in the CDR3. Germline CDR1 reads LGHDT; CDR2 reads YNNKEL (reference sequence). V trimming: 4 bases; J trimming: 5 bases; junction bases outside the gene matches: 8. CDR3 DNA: TGTGCCAGCAGCCTCGCGGGGGGGCTCCGGGAGACCCAGTACTTC. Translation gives CASSLAGGLRETQYF.

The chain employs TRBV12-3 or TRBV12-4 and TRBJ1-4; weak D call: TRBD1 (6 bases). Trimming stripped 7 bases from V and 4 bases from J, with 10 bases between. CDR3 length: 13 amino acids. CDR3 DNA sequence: TGTGCCAGCATAGGGGGTAATAATGAAAAACTGTTTTTT. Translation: CASIGGNNEKLFF.

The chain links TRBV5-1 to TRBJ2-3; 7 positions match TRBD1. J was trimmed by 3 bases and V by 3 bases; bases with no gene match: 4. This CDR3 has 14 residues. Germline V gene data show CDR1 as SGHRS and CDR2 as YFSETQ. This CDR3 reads CASSSTGTTDTQYF. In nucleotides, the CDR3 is TGCGCCAGCAGCTCGACAGGGACAACAGATACGCAGTATTTT.

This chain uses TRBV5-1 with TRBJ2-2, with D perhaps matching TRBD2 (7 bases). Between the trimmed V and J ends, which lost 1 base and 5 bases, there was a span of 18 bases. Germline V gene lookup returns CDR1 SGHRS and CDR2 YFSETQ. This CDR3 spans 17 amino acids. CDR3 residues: CASSLSGTSRGTGELFF. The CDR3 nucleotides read TGCGCCAGCAGCTTGAGCGGGACAAGTCGAGGAACCGGGGAGCTGTTTTTT.

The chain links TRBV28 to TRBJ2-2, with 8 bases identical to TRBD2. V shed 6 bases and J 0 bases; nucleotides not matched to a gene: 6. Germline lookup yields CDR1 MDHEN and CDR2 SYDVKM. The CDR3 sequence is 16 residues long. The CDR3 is CASRIAGPSNTGELFF. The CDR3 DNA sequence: TGTGCCAGCAGGATAGCGGGGCCTTCGAACACCGGGGAGCTGTTTTTT.